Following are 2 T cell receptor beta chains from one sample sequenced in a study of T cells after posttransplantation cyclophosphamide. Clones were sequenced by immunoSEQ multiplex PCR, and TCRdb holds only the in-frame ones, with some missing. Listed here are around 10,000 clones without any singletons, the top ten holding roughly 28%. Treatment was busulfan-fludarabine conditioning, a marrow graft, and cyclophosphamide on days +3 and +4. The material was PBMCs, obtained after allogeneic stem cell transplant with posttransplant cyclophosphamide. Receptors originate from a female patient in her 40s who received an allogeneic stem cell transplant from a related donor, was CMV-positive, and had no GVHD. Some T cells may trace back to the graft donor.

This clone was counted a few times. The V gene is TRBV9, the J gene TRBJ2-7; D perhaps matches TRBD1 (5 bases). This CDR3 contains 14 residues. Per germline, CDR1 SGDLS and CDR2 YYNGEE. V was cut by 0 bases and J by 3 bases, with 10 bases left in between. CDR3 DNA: TGTGCCAGCAGCGTAGATTCAGGGTACTACGAGCAGTACTTC. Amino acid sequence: CASSVDSGYYEQYF.

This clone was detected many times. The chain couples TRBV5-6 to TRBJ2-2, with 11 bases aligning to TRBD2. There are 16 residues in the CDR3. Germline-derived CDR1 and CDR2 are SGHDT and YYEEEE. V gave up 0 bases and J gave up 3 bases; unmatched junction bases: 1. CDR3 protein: CASSLELAGDTGELFF. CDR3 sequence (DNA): TGTGCCAGCAGCTTGGAACTAGCGGGGGACACCGGGGAGCTGTTTTTT.